This T cell receptor beta chain was sequenced for a study of blood T cell repertoires in COVID-19. V was clipped by 2 bases and J by 3 bases, with 11 bases between them. CDR1 and CDR2 from the germline V gene are MNHEY and SMNVEV (reference sequence). The CDR3 length is 14 residues. Participants were aged roughly 18 to 89 years from around 25 US areas. Here immunoSEQ multiplex PCR was the method, and the copy in TCRdb shows in-frame clones only, minus some. The sample lists 250,000 to 300,000 clones, around 90% seen once, with 1% in the top ten. Material for sequencing was PBMCs or T cells enriched from blood (not recorded which). This rearrangement joins TRBV27 to TRBJ2-7, with D unclear. This sequence was found in a woman in her 30s who had recovered from COVID-19. The CDR3 sequence is CASSLSRPDYEQYF. DNA of the CDR3: TGTGCCAGCAGTTTAAGTCGTCCAGACTACGAGCAGTACTTC.